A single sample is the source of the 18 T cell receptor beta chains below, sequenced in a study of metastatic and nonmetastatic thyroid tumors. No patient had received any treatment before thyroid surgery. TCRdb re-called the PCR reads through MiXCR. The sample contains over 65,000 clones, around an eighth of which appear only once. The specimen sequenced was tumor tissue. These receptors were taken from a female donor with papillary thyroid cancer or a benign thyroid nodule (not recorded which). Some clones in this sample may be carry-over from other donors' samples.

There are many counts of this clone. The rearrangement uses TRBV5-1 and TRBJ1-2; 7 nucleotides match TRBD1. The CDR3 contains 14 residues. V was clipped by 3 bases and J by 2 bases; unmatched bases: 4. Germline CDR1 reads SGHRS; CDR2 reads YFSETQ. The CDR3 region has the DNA TGCGCCAGCAGCTCGGACAGGTTAAACTATGGCTACACCTTC. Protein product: CASSSDRLNYGYTF.

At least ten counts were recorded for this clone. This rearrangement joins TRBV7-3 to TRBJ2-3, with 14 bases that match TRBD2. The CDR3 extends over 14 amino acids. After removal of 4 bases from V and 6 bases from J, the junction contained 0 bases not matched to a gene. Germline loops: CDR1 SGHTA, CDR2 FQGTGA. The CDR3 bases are TGTGCCAGCAGCTGGACTAGCGGGAGGGATACGCAGTATTTT. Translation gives CASSWTSGRDTQYF.

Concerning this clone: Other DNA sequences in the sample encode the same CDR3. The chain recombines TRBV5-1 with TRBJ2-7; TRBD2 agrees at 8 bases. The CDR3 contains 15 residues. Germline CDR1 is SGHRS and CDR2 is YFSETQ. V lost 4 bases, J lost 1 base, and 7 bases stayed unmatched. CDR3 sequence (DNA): TGCGCCAGCAGCCCTACTAGCGGCAGGTCCTACGAGCAGTACTTC. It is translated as CASSPTSGRSYEQYF.

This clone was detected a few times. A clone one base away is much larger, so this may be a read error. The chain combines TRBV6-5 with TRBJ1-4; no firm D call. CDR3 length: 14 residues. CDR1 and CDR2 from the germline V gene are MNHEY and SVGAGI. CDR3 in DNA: TGTGCCAGCAGTTACGGTGGAGTCAATGAAAAGCTGTTTTTT. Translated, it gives CASSYGGVNEKLFF.

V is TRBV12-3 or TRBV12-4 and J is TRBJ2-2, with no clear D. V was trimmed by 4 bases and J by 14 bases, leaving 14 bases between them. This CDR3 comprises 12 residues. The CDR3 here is CASSWGSGDLFF. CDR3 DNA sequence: TGTGCCAGCAGTTGGGGTTCCGGTGATCTGTTTTTT.

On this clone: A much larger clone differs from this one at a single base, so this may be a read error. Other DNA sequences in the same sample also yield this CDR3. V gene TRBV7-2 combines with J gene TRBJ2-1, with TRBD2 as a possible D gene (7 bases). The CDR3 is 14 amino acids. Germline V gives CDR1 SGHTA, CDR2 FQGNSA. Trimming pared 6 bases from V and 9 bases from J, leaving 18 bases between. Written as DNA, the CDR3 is TGTGCCAGCAGTTCCGGGACGGGGGGCGGTGAGCAGTTCTTC. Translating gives CASSSGTGGGEQFF. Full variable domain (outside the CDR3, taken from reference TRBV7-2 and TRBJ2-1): GAGVSQSPSNKVTEKGKDVELRCDPISGHTALYWYRQSLGQGLEFLIYFQGNSAPDKSGLPSDRFSAERTGGSVSTLTIQRTQQEDSAVYLCASSSGTGGGEQFFGPGTRLTVL.

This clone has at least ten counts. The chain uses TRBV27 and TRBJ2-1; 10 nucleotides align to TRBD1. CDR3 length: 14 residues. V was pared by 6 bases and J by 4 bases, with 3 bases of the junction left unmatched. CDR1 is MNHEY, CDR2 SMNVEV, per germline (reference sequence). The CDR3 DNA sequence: TGTGCCAGCAGGCGGGACAGGGGTTACAATGAGCAGTTCTTC. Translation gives CASRRDRGYNEQFF.

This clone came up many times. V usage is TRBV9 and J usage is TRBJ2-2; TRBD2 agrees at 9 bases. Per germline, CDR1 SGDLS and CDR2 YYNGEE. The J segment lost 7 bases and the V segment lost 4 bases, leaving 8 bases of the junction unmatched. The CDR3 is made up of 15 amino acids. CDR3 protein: CASSMVAGVFGELFF. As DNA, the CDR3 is TGTGCCAGCAGCATGGTAGCGGGAGTATTCGGGGAGCTGTTTTTT. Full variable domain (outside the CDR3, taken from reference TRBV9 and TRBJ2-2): DSGVTQTPKHLITATGQRVTLRCSPRSGDLSVYWYQQSLDQGLQFLIQYYNGEERAKGNILERFSAQQFPDLHSELNLSSLELGDSALYFCASSMVAGVFGELFFGEGSRLTVL.

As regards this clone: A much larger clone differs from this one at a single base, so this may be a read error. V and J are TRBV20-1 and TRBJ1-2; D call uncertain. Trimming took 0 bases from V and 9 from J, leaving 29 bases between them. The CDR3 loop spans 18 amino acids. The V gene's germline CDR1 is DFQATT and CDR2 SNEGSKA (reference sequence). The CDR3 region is CSARDSQTRIILPSSYTF. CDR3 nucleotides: TGCAGTGCTAGAGATAGCCAAACAAGGATTATATTGCCTTCCAGCTACACCTTC.

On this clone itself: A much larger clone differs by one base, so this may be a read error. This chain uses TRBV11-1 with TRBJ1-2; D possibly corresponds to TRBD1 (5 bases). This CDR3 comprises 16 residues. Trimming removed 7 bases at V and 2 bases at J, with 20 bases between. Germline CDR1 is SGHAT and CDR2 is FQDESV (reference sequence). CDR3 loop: CASTPSVSGTNYGYTF. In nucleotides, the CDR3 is TGTGCCAGCACCCCCTCGGTATCGGGGACCAACTATGGCTACACCTTC.

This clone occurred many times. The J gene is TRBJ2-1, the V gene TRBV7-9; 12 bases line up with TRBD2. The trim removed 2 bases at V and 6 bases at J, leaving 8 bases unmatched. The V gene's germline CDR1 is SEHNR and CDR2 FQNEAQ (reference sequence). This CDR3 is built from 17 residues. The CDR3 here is CASSLPLAGGIGNEQFF. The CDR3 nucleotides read TGTGCCAGCAGCTTACCCCTAGCGGGAGGGATAGGCAATGAGCAGTTCTTC.

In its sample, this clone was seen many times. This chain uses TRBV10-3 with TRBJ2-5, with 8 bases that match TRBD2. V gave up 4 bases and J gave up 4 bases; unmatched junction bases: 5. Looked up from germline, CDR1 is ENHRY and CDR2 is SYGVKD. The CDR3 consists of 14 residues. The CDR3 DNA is TGTGCCATCAGTGCGGGAGGGCCTTCAGAGACCCAGTACTTC. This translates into CAISAGGPSETQYF.

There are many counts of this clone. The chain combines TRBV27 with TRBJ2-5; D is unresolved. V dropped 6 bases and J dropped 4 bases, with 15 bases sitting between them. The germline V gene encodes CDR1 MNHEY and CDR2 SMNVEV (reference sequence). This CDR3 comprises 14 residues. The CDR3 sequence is CASSSPGPRETQYF. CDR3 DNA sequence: TGTGCCAGCAGCTCACCCGGCCCTCGAGAGACCCAGTACTTC.

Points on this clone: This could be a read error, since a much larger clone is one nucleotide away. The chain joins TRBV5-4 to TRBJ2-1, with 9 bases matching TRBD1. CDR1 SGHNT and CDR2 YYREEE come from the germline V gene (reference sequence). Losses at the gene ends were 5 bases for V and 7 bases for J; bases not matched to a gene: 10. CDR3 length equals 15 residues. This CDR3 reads CASSSTGGVSNEQFF. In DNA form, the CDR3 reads TGTGCCAGCAGTTCAACAGGGGGCGTTTCGAATGAGCAGTTCTTC.

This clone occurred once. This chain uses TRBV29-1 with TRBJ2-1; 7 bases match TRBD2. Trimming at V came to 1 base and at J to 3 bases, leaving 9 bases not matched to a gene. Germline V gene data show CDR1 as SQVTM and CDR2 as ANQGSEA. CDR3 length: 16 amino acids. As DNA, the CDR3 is TGCAGCGTTGAAGTCTGGGACTACCCCCTCTACAATGAGCAGTTCTTC. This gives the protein CSVEVWDYPLYNEQFF.

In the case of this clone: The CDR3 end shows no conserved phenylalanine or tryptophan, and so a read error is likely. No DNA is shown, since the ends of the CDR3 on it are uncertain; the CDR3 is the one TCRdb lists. This CDR3 reads CASRGNYYGEQSS. The rearrangement links TRBV6-1 to TRBJ2-1. CDR1 and CDR2 (germline): MNHNS, SASEGT. The CDR3 contains 13 residues when both ends are counted.

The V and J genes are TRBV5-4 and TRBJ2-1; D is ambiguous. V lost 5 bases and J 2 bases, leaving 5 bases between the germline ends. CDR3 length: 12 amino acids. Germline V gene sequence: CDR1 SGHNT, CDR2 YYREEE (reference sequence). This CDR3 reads CASSGPYNEQFF. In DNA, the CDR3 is TGTGCCAGCAGTGGGCCCTACAATGAGCAGTTCTTC.

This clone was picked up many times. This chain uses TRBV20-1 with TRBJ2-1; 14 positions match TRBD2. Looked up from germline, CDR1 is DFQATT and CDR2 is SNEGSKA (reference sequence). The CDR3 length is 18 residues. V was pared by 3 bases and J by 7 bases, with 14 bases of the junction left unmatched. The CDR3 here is CSASFGAEGLAGGNEQFF. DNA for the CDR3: TGCAGTGCTAGTTTTGGTGCAGAAGGACTAGCGGGAGGAAATGAGCAGTTCTTC.